These 20 T cell receptor beta chains were all obtained from the same sample, sequenced in a study of cytomegalovirus exposure and HLA in healthy donors. With 60 Vbeta and 13 Jbeta primers, the PCR was carried out. Measured with immunoSEQ multiplex PCR; TCRdb has only the in-frame clones, and not every one. The repertoire holds 90,000 or so clones, with 65% to 80% as singletons. Sequenced material: PBMCs. The receptors come from a woman between 18 and 29 years old in good health and CMV-seropositive.

Comments on this clone: At one end, the junction sequence differs from germline, possibly due to a read error. The chain joins TRBV9 to TRBJ2-7; 9 nucleotides agree with TRBD2. Germline lookup yields CDR1 SGDLS and CDR2 YYNGEE. The CDR3 consists of 17 residues. CDR3 sequence: CASSVGSLAGRRGEQCF. CDR3 DNA sequence: TGTGCCAGCAGCGTAGGGTCCCTAGCGGGAAGGCGAGGGGAGCAGTGCTTC. The complete variable domain, with remaining parts taken from reference TRBV9 and TRBJ2-7, reads DSGVTQTPKHLITATGQRVTLRCSPRSGDLSVYWYQQSLDQGLQFLIQYYNGEERAKGNILERFSAQQFPDLHSELNLSSLELGDSALYFCASSVGSLAGRRGEQCFGPGTRLTVT.

The chain joins TRBV7-9 to TRBJ1-2; the match to TRBD1 covers 7 bases. The trim removed 5 bases at V and 4 bases at J, leaving 4 bases unmatched. The germline V gene encodes CDR1 SEHNR and CDR2 FQNEAQ (reference sequence). The CDR3 runs to 13 residues. DNA of the CDR3: TGTGCCAGCAGCGAGACAGGGATCTATGGCTACACCTTC. The encoded protein is CASSETGIYGYTF.

The V gene is TRBV9, the J gene TRBJ2-2; D is possibly TRBD1 (5 bases). There are 18 residues in the CDR3. Trimming removed 0 bases from V and 0 bases from J, with 15 bases in between. The germline gives CDR1 SGDLS, CDR2 YYNGEE. CDR3 protein: CASSVDLWQGANTGELFF. CDR3 in DNA: TGTGCCAGCAGCGTAGATTTGTGGCAGGGCGCGAACACCGGGGAGCTGTTTTTT.

This sequence joins TRBV9 and TRBJ2-2, with 10 bases that match TRBD2. Germline CDR1 and CDR2: SGDLS and YYNGEE. The CDR3 has 15 amino acids. V trimming: 4 bases; J trimming: 2 bases; junction bases outside the gene matches: 2. CDR3 in DNA: TGTGCCAGCAGCCTAGCGGGGGACAACACCGGGGAGCTGTTTTTT. Amino acids: CASSLAGDNTGELFF.

This sequence joins TRBV7-2 and TRBJ1-4; tentative D call: TRBD1 (5 bases). Per germline, CDR1 SGHTA and CDR2 FQGNSA. CDR3 length: 15 residues. Deletions cut 5 bases from V and 5 bases from J, with 15 bases between. CDR3 protein: CASSPGGGINEKLFF. The CDR3 region has the DNA TGTGCCAGCAGCCCGGGCGGGGGTATAAATGAAAAACTGTTTTTT.

The chain links TRBV9 to TRBJ1-5, with D possibly TRBD1 on 5 matching bases. CDR3 length: 15 amino acids. V lost 4 bases to trimming and J lost 5 bases, with 16 bases between them. Germline-derived CDR1 and CDR2 are SGDLS and YYNGEE. DNA of the CDR3: TGTGCCAGCAGCACAGATGGGGGGGTCTATCAGCCCCAGCATTTT. Residues: CASSTDGGVYQPQHF.

The chain joins TRBV28 to TRBJ2-1, with 8 nucleotides matching TRBD2. Germline V gene data show CDR1 as MDHEN and CDR2 as SYDVKM. With V trimmed by 7 bases and J by 2 bases, 10 bases remained unmatched. This CDR3 comprises 16 residues. CDR3 DNA: TGTGCCAGCACACTGGGTAGCGGGACGACCTACAATGAGCAGTTCTTC. It translates to CASTLGSGTTYNEQFF.

This clone was seen just once. At one boundary the junction diverges from the germline segment, which might be a read error. This rearrangement joins TRBV5-6 to TRBJ1-2; 11 bases fit TRBD1. CDR1 and CDR2 (germline): SGHDT, YYEEEE. The CDR3 is made up of 15 amino acids. CDR3 DNA: TGTGCCAGCAGTTTGGGACAGGGGGTTGGCTATGGCTACACCTTC. It yields the protein CASSLGQGVGYGYTF.

The V call is TRBV6-5, the J call TRBJ1-4, with D unresolved. Trimming cost V 4 bases and J 2 bases, with 8 bases left between them. This CDR3 has 14 amino acids. Per germline, CDR1 MNHEY and CDR2 SVGAGI. The CDR3 nucleotides are TGTGCCAGCAGTTTAGATGTTACTAATGAAAAACTGTTTTTT. It translates to CASSLDVTNEKLFF.

The gene calls are TRBV19 and TRBJ2-5; perhaps TRBD2 as D (5 bases). This CDR3 is built from 16 residues. V was shortened by 4 bases and J by 4 bases, with 19 bases between the two germline ends. The V gene's germline CDR1 is LNHDA and CDR2 SQIVND (reference sequence). CDR3 coding DNA: TGTGCCAGTAGTAATCCGCCCGTTCTTGCGGGAGAGACCCAGTACTTC. Protein product: CASSNPPVLAGETQYF.

The chain recombines TRBV19 with TRBJ2-5, with a weak D call TRBD2 (6 bases). Germline assignment: CDR1 LNHDA and CDR2 SQIVND (reference sequence). This CDR3 has 15 amino acids. The germline V and J ends were trimmed by 3 bases and 4 bases, with 15 bases remaining between them. CDR3 loop: CASSIPARGGETQYF. CDR3 nucleotide sequence: TGTGCCAGTAGTATCCCGGCCCGGGGAGGAGAGACCCAGTACTTC.

This clone was counted a few times. This sequence joins TRBV7-3 and TRBJ1-6; no firm D call. The length of the CDR3 is 14 residues. The germline V gene encodes CDR1 SGHTA and CDR2 FQGTGA. Trimming took off 2 bases at V and 6 bases at J, with 8 bases between the two ends. In DNA form, the CDR3 reads TGTGCCAGCAGCTTAGGGCAGATTAATTCACCCCTCCACTTT. Amino acid sequence: CASSLGQINSPLHF. The full variable domain, rest sourced from reference TRBV7-3 and TRBJ1-6, is GAGVSQTPSNKVTEKGKYVELRCDPISGHTALYWYRQSLGQGPEFLIYFQGTGAADDSGLPNDRFFAVRPEGSVSTLKIQRTERGDSAVYLCASSLGQINSPLHFGNGTRLTVT.

The chain joins TRBV30 to TRBJ1-1; perhaps TRBD1 as D (5 bases). V was clipped by 0 bases and J by 1 base, with 12 bases between them. CDR3 length equals 15 residues. Germline V lookup: CDR1 GTSNPN, CDR2 SVGIG (reference sequence). The CDR3 nucleotides read TGTGCCTGGAGTGTATGGGGGGGATCGAACACTGAAGCTTTCTTT. This encodes CAWSVWGGSNTEAFF. Combining the CDR3 with reference TRBV30 and TRBJ1-1 gives the whole variable domain SQTIHQWPATLVQPVGSPLSLECTVEGTSNPNLYWYRQAAGRGLQLLFYSVGIGQISSEVPQNLSASRPQDRQFILSSKKLLLSDSGFYLCAWSVWGGSNTEAFFGQGTRLTVV.

The chain recombines TRBV18 with TRBJ2-2, with D possibly being TRBD1 (7 bases). Germline V lookup: CDR1 KGHSH, CDR2 LQKENI. CDR3 length: 17 amino acids. Trimming shortened V by 9 bases and J by 0 bases, and 20 bases separated the two germline ends. In DNA, the CDR3 is TGTGCCAGTCGAGACCCCAGGGGGGATGCGAACACCGGGGAGCTGTTTTTT. Its translation: CASRDPRGDANTGELFF.

The chain has TRBV4-2 and TRBJ2-2; D may be TRBD2 (5 bases). In germline, CDR1 is LGHNA, CDR2 YNFKEQ. V shed 5 bases and J shed 1 base, with 8 bases lying between them. The CDR3 spans 14 residues. The CDR3: CASSNGMNTGELFF. The CDR3 DNA reads as TGTGCCAGCAGCAACGGGATGAACACCGGGGAGCTGTTTTTT.

This rearrangement joins TRBV6-5 to TRBJ1-6; D gene unclear. CDR1 and CDR2 from the germline V gene are MNHEY and SVGAGI. The CDR3 is 15 residues long. V dropped 2 bases and J dropped 8 bases, with 13 bases sitting between them. DNA of the CDR3: TGTGCCAGCAGTTACGACAACAGCCTTTATTCACCCCTCCACTTT. Residues: CASSYDNSLYSPLHF.

V is TRBV2 and J is TRBJ2-6, with TRBD1 matching over 7 bases. The V and J ends lost 6 bases and 0 bases, in that order; junction bases with no gene match: 5. The CDR3 has 16 amino acids. Germline CDR1 and CDR2: SNHLY and FYNNEI. CDR3 protein: CASSEDRSSGANVLTF. In nucleotides, the CDR3 is TGTGCCAGCAGCGAGGACAGGAGCTCTGGGGCCAACGTCCTGACTTTC.

This chain connects TRBV6-6 to TRBJ2-2, with TRBD1 matching over 7 bases. Trimming cost V 4 bases and J 5 bases; bases outside gene matches: 4. The germline V gene has CDR1 MNHNY and CDR2 SVGAGI (reference sequence). This CDR3 spans 14 amino acids. CDR3 region: CASSSTGLTGELFF. The CDR3 DNA follows: TGTGCCAGCAGTTCGACAGGGCTAACCGGGGAGCTGTTTTTT.

The CDR3 spells CASTYRGGAQETQYF. The CDR3 region has the DNA TGTGCCAGCACGTATCGAGGGGGGGCCCAAGAGACCCAGTACTTC. The gene calls are TRBV11-2 and TRBJ2-5, with a possible D match to TRBD2 (7 bases). The CDR3 covers 15 residues. Trimming took 7 bases from V and 1 from J, leaving 16 bases between them. Germline loops: CDR1 SGHAT, CDR2 FQNNGV.

This chain connects TRBV2 to TRBJ2-1; no reliable D call. Germline V lookup: CDR1 SNHLY, CDR2 FYNNEI. Trimming removed 11 bases from V and 8 bases from J, with 16 bases in between. This CDR3 is built from 12 residues. DNA for the CDR3: TGTGCCGGCCGAGACGGTAGCCATGAGCAGTTCTTC. This codes for CAGRDGSHEQFF.